These T cell receptor beta chains were read from a single sample in a study of T cell clonotyping in hematopoietic cell transplantation. Clones were read by immunoSEQ multiplex PCR, and TCRdb kept only the in-frame ones, dropping some. The sample consists of tens of thousands of clones, 80% to 90% of them appearing once. This specimen consisted of peripheral blood mononuclear cells, obtained before stem cell transplant. Source of these receptors: a man in his fifties or sixties with biphenotypic leukemia. Some clones in this sample may be carry-over from other donors' samples. The CDR3 runs from the conserved cysteine through the conserved F or W. The D gene is left open where the match is weak. For some rows the clone size is stated as once, few or many, or as a class when expanded; others skip it.

v_call	clone_size	j_call	d_call	cdr3_aa	cdr3_nt
TRBV5-6	.	TRBJ1-5	TRBD1	CASSSFEGTGSIQPQHF	TGTGCCAGCAGCTCCTTCGAAGGGACAGGGAGTATTCAGCCCCAGCATTTT
TRBV7-2	.	TRBJ2-7	TRBD2	CASSLVLAGGYEQYF	TGTGCCAGCAGCTTAGTGCTAGCGGGGGGGTACGAGCAGTACTTC
TRBV7-8	.	TRBJ1-2	.	CASSLRGGSYGYTF	TGTGCCAGCAGCTTAAGGGGGGGATCCTATGGCTACACCTTC
TRBV19	.	TRBJ2-7	TRBD1	CASSSGTDYEQYF	TGTGCCAGTAGTTCCGGGACAGACTACGAGCAGTACTTC
TRBV6-4	.	TRBJ2-7	TRBD2	CASSEGEGRIFREQYF	TGTGCCAGCAGTGAGGGGGAGGGGAGGATATTTCGGGAGCAGTACTTC
TRBV5-1	.	TRBJ1-4	.	CASSLWRGEKLFF	TGCGCCAGCAGCTTGTGGCGGGGGGAAAAACTGTTTTTT
TRBV6-5	.	TRBJ1-1	.	CASRPFGGTEAFF	TGTGCCAGCAGACCATTTGGCGGGACTGAAGCTTTCTTT
TRBV9	.	TRBJ1-3	TRBD1	CASSPAQGSKTGNTIYF	TGTGCCAGCAGCCCGGCACAGGGGTCAAAGACTGGAAACACCATATATTTT
TRBV6-5	.	TRBJ1-1	TRBD1	CASSRTGRMNTEAFF	TGTGCCAGCAGCAGGACAGGGCGCATGAACACTGAAGCTTTCTTT
TRBV28	few	TRBJ2-7	.	CASSSPDSGYEQYF	TGTGCCAGCAGTTCTCCGGACTCGGGTTACGAGCAGTACTTC
TRBV5-1	once	TRBJ2-7	TRBD2	CASSWAGGGPYEQYF	TGCGCCAGCAGCTGGGCGGGAGGAGGGCCCTACGAGCAGTACTTC
TRBV18	.	TRBJ2-1	TRBD2	CASSRQGNSGSDEQFF	TGTGCCAGCTCACGACAGGGAAATAGCGGGAGTGATGAGCAGTTCTTC
TRBV5-4	.	TRBJ2-3	.	CASSLGTPGTQYF	TGTGCCAGCAGCTTGGGGACCCCAGGTACGCAGTATTTT
TRBV16	.	TRBJ1-1	TRBD1	CASSPDRGTEAFF	TGTGCCAGCAGCCCGGACAGGGGCACTGAAGCTTTCTTT
TRBV7-2	.	TRBJ2-3	.	CASSLDRYTDTQYF	TGTGCCAGCAGCCTGGACAGATACACAGATACGCAGTATTTT
TRBV6-5	.	TRBJ2-3	.	CASSGTLGADTQYF	TGTGCCAGCAGTGGGACACTGGGGGCAGATACGCAGTATTTT
TRBV5-1	.	TRBJ2-5	.	CASSGGMSVETQYF	TGCGCCAGCAGCGGGGGCATGTCGGTAGAGACCCAGTACTTC
TRBV5-1	.	TRBJ1-1	TRBD1	CASSLEGADTEAFF	TGCGCCAGCAGCTTGGAGGGGGCGGACACTGAAGCTTTCTTT
TRBV20-1	.	TRBJ2-5	.	CSATASETQYF	TGCAGTGCTACGGCGAGCGAGACCCAGTACTTC
TRBV6-5	.	TRBJ1-3	.	CASSSGHPSGNTIYF	TGTGCCAGCTCCTCAGGACACCCAAGTGGAAACACCATATATTTT
TRBV5-6	.	TRBJ2-5	.	CASSLIAAQETQYF	TGTGCCAGCAGCTTGATAGCGGCCCAAGAGACCCAGTACTTC
TRBV4-1	few	TRBJ1-1	TRBD1	CASSQVGTGDHTEAFF	TGCGCCAGCAGCCAAGTCGGGACAGGGGATCACACTGAAGCTTTCTTT
TRBV6-5	.	TRBJ1-1	.	CASSYGSGNTEAFF	TGTGCCAGCAGTTACGGCAGTGGGAACACTGAAGCTTTCTTT
TRBV11-2	.	TRBJ2-3	.	CASSLLITDTQYF	TGTGCCAGCAGCTTACTGATCACAGATACGCAGTATTTT
TRBV10-3	.	TRBJ2-3	TRBD1	CATSWTGESTDTQYF	TGTGCCACCTCCTGGACAGGGGAAAGCACAGATACGCAGTATTTT
TRBV14	few	TRBJ1-1	.	CASSQNLGDTEAFF	TGTGCCAGCAGCCAGAACCTTGGGGACACTGAAGCTTTCTTT